This note documents a single TCR beta chain sequence. The sample carries other DNA sequences with the same CDR3. The CDR3 is 12 residues long. Trimming stripped 5 bases from V and 4 bases from J, with 8 bases between. Looked up from germline, CDR1 is SEHNR and CDR2 is FQNEAQ (reference sequence). TCRdb keeps only in-frame clones here, not all; method: immunoSEQ multiplex PCR. The sample has 65,000 to 95,000 clones; 60% to 85% are singletons. The sample comes from a study of blood T cell repertoires in COVID-19. Study overall: Donors in the United States, Italy and Spain gave samples during acute or convalescent COVID-19.

Input material: peripheral blood. J is TRBJ1-1 and V is TRBV7-9; weak D call: TRBD1 (6 bases). This clonotype was obtained from a human donor in a cohort sampled during active COVID-19. The CDR3 coding sequence is TGTGCCAGCAGCCGAGGGGGCACTGAAGCTTTCTTT. It specifies CASSRGGTEAFF.